The clone carrying this T cell receptor (beta chain) appeared once. Its antigen is unknown. The CDR3 consists of 16 residues. The V end was cut by 3 bases, the J end by 2 bases, with 16 bases between. Germline lookup yields CDR1 SGHTA and CDR2 FQGNSA. Healthy individuals who donated bone marrow served as the donors. The data are from a study of cytomegalovirus exposure and HLA in healthy donors. Study outcomes and limitations: As was reported, the classifier diagnosed cytomegalovirus status with high specificity and sensitivity. Per a later analysis, HLA-associated TCR beta chains showed more clonal expansion than other, equally common TCR beta chains. As confirmed in vitro, a few CMV-associated chains were specific for CMV antigens.

Primers for the PCR totalled 60 Vbeta and 13 Jbeta. Assay used: immunoSEQ multiplex PCR; TCRdb lists only in-frame clones, some missing. The table has 100,000 to 150,000 clones, 60% to 85% seen once. J is TRBJ2-5 and V is TRBV7-2; D might be TRBD2 (5 bases). Source material: PBMCs. The source of this sequence is a man aged 30 to 39 in good health and CMV-seronegative. DNA for the CDR3: TGTGCCAGCAGCTTTTCTGTTAGTAGGAGGCAAGAGACCCAGTACTTC. Its translation is CASSFSVSRRQETQYF. Using reference TRBV7-2 and TRBJ2-5 for the parts outside the CDR3, the full variable domain is GAGVSQSPSNKVTEKGKDVELRCDPISGHTALYWYRQSLGQGLEFLIYFQGNSAPDKSGLPSDRFSAERTGGSVSTLTIQRTQQEDSAVYLCASSFSVSRRQETQYFGPGTRLLVL.